Below are 10 T cell receptor beta chains sequenced from a single sample in a study of early T cells in non-severe SARS-CoV-2 infection. In TCRdb, the 5' RACE reads were re-called with MiXCR into one record per CDR3 protein. This sample carries over 50,000 distinct CDR3 sequences, over 9.5% of them seen once, and the ten largest clones take about 3%. Sequencing used whole blood. The receptors were gathered from an adult who was a healthcare worker with PCR-confirmed SARS-CoV-2 infection or an uninfected control (not recorded which).

This clonotype was picked up a small number of times. V and J are TRBV6-2 or TRBV6-3 and TRBJ2-3; D is possibly TRBD2 (6 bases). With 5 bases removed from V and 10 bases from J, the gap between germline ends came to 16 bases. Germline lookup yields CDR1 MNHEY and CDR2 SVGEGT. The CDR3 has 13 residues. CDR3 sequence (DNA): TGTGCCAGCAGTGGCCTAGGCCCGGGGGCGCAGTATTTT. Translation gives CASSGLGPGAQYF.

The chain links TRBV6-5 to TRBJ1-1; the D gene is possibly TRBD1 (5 bases). Germline lookup yields CDR1 MNHEY and CDR2 SVGAGI. The V end lost 8 bases, the J end lost 0 bases, and 16 bases lay between the germline ends. The CDR3 totals 15 residues. The CDR3, as DNA: TGTGCCAGCGGTCCGACAGCTTTAATGAACACTGAAGCTTTCTTT. Translation: CASGPTALMNTEAFF.

The table lists this clonotype with a few counts. V gene TRBV7-4 combines with J gene TRBJ2-7; 12 bases match TRBD2. The junction had 17 bases not matched to a gene; V was cut back by 5 bases and J by 3 bases. The CDR3 has 19 residues. Germline-derived CDR1 and CDR2 are SGHVT and SQSDAQ. CDR3 bases: TGTGCCAGCAGCACATATAGGGAGCTAGCGGGAGGGCCTGGCTACGAGCAGTACTTC. It translates to CASSTYRELAGGPGYEQYF.

In its sample, this clonotype was seen a few times. This sequence joins TRBV6-5 and TRBJ1-2, with 7 positions matching TRBD1. Germline CDR1 and CDR2: MNHEY and SVGAGI. The trim removed 7 bases at V and 4 bases at J, leaving 6 bases unmatched. The CDR3 covers 13 residues. CDR3 sequence: CASKGQKIYGYTF. The CDR3 nucleotides are TGTGCCAGCAAGGGACAGAAAATCTATGGCTACACCTTC.

At least ten counts were recorded for this clonotype. The chain uses TRBV10-2 and TRBJ1-5; D possibly corresponds to TRBD1 (6 bases). CDR3 size: 17 residues. Trimming removed 6 bases from V and 5 bases from J, with 23 bases in between. CDR1 is WSHSY, CDR2 SAAADI, per germline. CDR3 loop: CASSPEGGISDHQPQHF. CDR3 nucleotide sequence: TGCGCCAGCAGCCCCGAGGGGGGGATATCCGACCATCAGCCCCAGCATTTT.

Note on this clonotype: A read error may be the cause here, since a much bigger clone is one base away. This chain links TRBV29-1 with TRBJ2-7; D unresolved. In germline, CDR1 is SQVTM, CDR2 ANQGSEA. The germline V and J ends were trimmed by 2 bases and 6 bases, with 8 bases remaining between them. This CDR3 has 11 amino acids. This CDR3 reads CSVENGCEQYF. Written as DNA, the CDR3 is TGCAGCGTTGAAAACGGCTGCGAGCAGTACTTC.

The chain links TRBV29-1 to TRBJ2-4, with 8 bases identical to TRBD2. This CDR3 contains 13 residues. Unmatched junction bases numbered 5, after V lost 6 bases and J lost 4 bases. Looked up from germline, CDR1 is SQVTM and CDR2 is ANQGSEA. CDR3 protein: CSVEGGGKNIQYF. DNA of the CDR3: TGCAGCGTGGAGGGCGGGGGGAAAAACATTCAGTACTTC.

V and J are TRBV21-1 and TRBJ2-7; the table gives TRBD1 as D, unverified against the DNA. TRBV21-1 is tagged as a pseudogene. CDR3 size: 16 residues. CDR3 in DNA: TGTGCCAGCAGCAAAGCCGCAAGGGCGCTTTTCGGCGAGCAGTACTTC. The encoded protein is CASSKAARALFGEQYF.

The CDR3 spells CASSLEPPGTQYF. The CDR3 DNA reads as TGTGCCAGCAGCTTGGAACCCCCAGGTACGCAGTATTTT. The rearrangement joins TRBV5-5 to TRBJ2-3; D call uncertain. This CDR3 is 13 amino acids long. CDR1 and CDR2 (germline): SGHKS, YYEKEE (reference sequence). The V end was cut by 0 bases, the J end by 8 bases, with 10 bases between.

This clonotype was seen many times. The chain joins TRBV20-1 to TRBJ2-7, with 11 positions matching TRBD1. V lost 3 bases, J lost 1 base, and 5 bases stayed unmatched. CDR1 DFQATT and CDR2 SNEGSKA come from the germline V gene (reference sequence). The length of the CDR3 is 15 residues. CDR3 nucleotides: TGCAGTGCTAGTTTCCGGGACAGGGGGTCCTACGAGCAGTACTTC. This sequence encodes CSASFRDRGSYEQYF.